The rows below give T cell receptor beta chains drawn from one sample of a study of vaccination effects on CD4 cells after COVID-19. TCRdb's table, derived via immunoSEQ multiplex PCR, lists solely in-frame clones and lacks some. The sample lists 45,000 to 70,000 clones; around 76% were seen once. Their cognate antigens are unknown. Sequenced here: CD4+ T cells from PBMCs cultured with HIV peptides, sampled before COVID-19 vaccination. Receptors were obtained from a human donor who had a prior SARS-CoV-2 infection. The CDR3 runs from the conserved cysteine through the conserved F or W. The size entry is marked missing in some rows and otherwise reads once, few, many or a size class.

TRBV5-6,15,TRBJ2-3,NA,CASTFSGTSTDTQYF
TRBV5-1,15,TRBJ2-1,once,CASSLSPHDGNEQFF
TRBV4-3,14,TRBJ1-1,few,CASSLGTANTEAFF
TRBV5-4,15,TRBJ2-3,NA,CASSQGNIRTDTQYF
TRBV9,14,TRBJ2-4,NA,CASSATGLLDIQYF
TRBV9,14,TRBJ2-7,NA,CASSPRTGRAEQYF
TRBV11-2,17,TRBJ2-7,NA,CANSLDRTSGFPYEQYF
TRBV6-5,14,TRBJ2-1,NA,CASRFSRTGNEQFF
TRBV11-3,14,TRBJ1-2,NA,CASSLRGGDYGYTF
TRBV4-3,16,TRBJ1-2,NA,CASSIRYRLYIGGYTF
TRBV5-1,14,TRBJ1-1,NA,CASSPNPTGIEAFF
TRBV2,11,TRBJ2-1,NA,CASSEEQGQFF
TRBV18,15,TRBJ2-4,NA,CASSPPAIAKNIQYF
TRBV5-4,12,TRBJ2-5,NA,CASSSVPETQYF
TRBV9,16,TRBJ1-6,once,CASSARGQGYNSPLHF
TRBV14,13,TRBJ2-7,NA,CASRKTGTYEQYF
TRBV2,14,TRBJ2-2,NA,CASSFRGEGRELFF
TRBV3-1/TRBV3-2,14,TRBJ1-3,few,CASSQAGSGNTIYF
TRBV28,18,TRBJ1-3,NA,CASSLEGSDHPSGNTIYF
TRBV5-5,12,TRBJ1-1,NA,CASSWVDREAFF
TRBV7-3,16,TRBJ2-1,NA,CASSLSPAGSYNEQFF
TRBV27,19,TRBJ2-2,NA,CASRTLGLAGGGYTGELFF
TRBV7-2,12,TRBJ1-2,NA,CASSFRNYGYTF
TRBV6-6,15,TRBJ2-7,NA,CASRRGLLVSYEQYF
TRBV7-9,15,TRBJ1-1,NA,CASSLDPGVTTEAFF
TRBV6-5,14,TRBJ2-3,NA,CASRTSGVRDTQYF
TRBV7-9,16,TRBJ2-7,NA,CASSLKLAGGSYEQYF
TRBV10-2,16,TRBJ2-4,NA,CASSPGGGLAKNIQYF
TRBV5-1,15,TRBJ2-5,NA,CASSLAGTTAETQYF